A selection of T cell receptor beta chains follows, all from one sample in a study of tumor-infiltrating lymphocytes in oesophageal squamous cell carcinoma. TCRdb re-called the PCR reads through MiXCR, storing one row per CDR3 protein. The table has 10,000 or so distinct CDR3 sequences, 60% to 70% seen once. Sequenced input: esophageal tumor tissue. The origin of the receptors is a female donor with esophageal squamous cell carcinoma. Each CDR3 is given with its conserved first and last residue. A D gene is named only where the DNA matches it firmly. Part of the rows lack a size; the others show once, few, many or a class for expanded clones.

v_gene	d_gene	j_gene	len	abundance	CDR3nt	CDR3aa
TRBV6-5	-	TRBJ1-1	20	-	TGTGCCAGCAGGGGTACTCCCGCGGGGGGCTTCGACTTCATGAACACTGAAGCTTTCTTT	CASRGTPAGGFDFMNTEAFF
TRBV28	TRBD1	TRBJ1-1	19	few	TGTGCCAGCAGCCTGGACAGGGGGGAAGATGCTCCCCCGAAGTCAGAAGCTTTCTTT	CASSLDRGEDAPPKSEAFF
TRBV7-6	-	TRBJ2-5	13	medium-sized	TGTGCCAGCAGCTTTGGGCGGCAAGAGACCCAGTACTTC	CASSFGRQETQYF
TRBV7-2	-	TRBJ2-5	14	-	TGTGCCAGCAGCTTACAGGGGTTGGGAGAGACCCAGTACTTC	CASSLQGLGETQYF
TRBV27	-	TRBJ1-5	15	-	TGTGCCAGCAGTTTAGGCCTAGGGAGCAATCAGCCCCAGCATTTT	CASSLGLGSNQPQHF
TRBV28	-	TRBJ2-1	13	-	TGTGCCAGCAGCTACCGACAGGTTGATGAGCAGTTCTTC	CASSYRQVDEQFF
TRBV24-1	-	TRBJ2-1	16	-	TGTGCCACCAGTGGCTGGGGGGACTTTGGGCACAATGAGCAGTTCTTC	CATSGWGDFGHNEQFF
TRBV28	-	TRBJ2-6	15	-	TGTGCCAGCAGTTATGGGAGCTCTGGGGCCAACGTCCTGACTTTC	CASSYGSSGANVLTF
TRBV11-3	-	TRBJ1-2	15	medium-sized	TGTGCCAGCAGCCGTAACAGCCGAACTAACTATGGCTACACCTTC	CASSRNSRTNYGYTF
TRBV28	-	TRBJ2-4	13	-	TGTGCCAGCCTCAGTTCAGACAAAAACATTCAGTACTTC	CASLSSDKNIQYF
TRBV7-9	-	TRBJ2-5	16	once	TGTGCCAGCAGCTTAGTCCTTACTCACCTCGACAATGAGCAGTACTTC	CASSLVLTHLDNEQYF
TRBV28	TRBD2	TRBJ2-7	15	-	TGTGCCAGCAGCGGGACTAGCGGGAGGGCCTACGAGCAGTACTTC	CASSGTSGRAYEQYF
TRBV6-1	TRBD1	TRBJ2-7	15	medium-sized	TGTGCCAGCAGTGCAGGGACAGGGGCCACGAACGAGCAGTACTTC	CASSAGTGATNEQYF
TRBV28	-	TRBJ2-4	15	-	TGTGCCAGCAGGGGGCGCTCGGCTGGTGAACGTGAGCAGTACTTC	CASRGRSAGEREQYF
TRBV7-6	-	TRBJ1-1	13	once	TGTGCCAGCAGCCCTTACATGAACACTGAAGCTTTCTTT	CASSPYMNTEAFF
TRBV7-6	TRBD1	TRBJ2-4	15	-	TGTGCCAGCAGCCCCACCGGGACAGCTCCCTACGATCAGTACTTC	CASSPTGTAPYDQYF
TRBV7-8	TRBD2	TRBJ2-1	17	-	TGTGCCAGCAGCTTAGTGGTCGCGGGAGGTGGGTACAATGAGCAGTTCTTC	CASSLVVAGGGYNEQFF
TRBV11-2	-	TRBJ2-7	13	few	TGTGCCAGCACCCCGGGGCGCACCTACGAGCAGTACTTC	CASTPGRTYEQYF
TRBV7-2	-	TRBJ1-5	17	-	TGTGCCAGCAGCTTATCGGAAATCCCATATAGCAATCAGCCCCAGCATTTT	CASSLSEIPYSNQPQHF